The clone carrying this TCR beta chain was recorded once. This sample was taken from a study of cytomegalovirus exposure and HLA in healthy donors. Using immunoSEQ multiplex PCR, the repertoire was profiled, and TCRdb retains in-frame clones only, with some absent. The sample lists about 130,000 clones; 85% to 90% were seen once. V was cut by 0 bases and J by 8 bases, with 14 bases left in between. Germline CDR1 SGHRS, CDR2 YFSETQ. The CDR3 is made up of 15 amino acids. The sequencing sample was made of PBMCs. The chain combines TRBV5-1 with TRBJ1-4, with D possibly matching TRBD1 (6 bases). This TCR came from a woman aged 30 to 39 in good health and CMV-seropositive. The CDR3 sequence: CASSLEGVGLEKLFF. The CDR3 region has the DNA TGCGCCAGCAGCTTGGAGGGGGTAGGATTAGAAAAACTGTTTTTT.